Listed below are T cell receptor beta chains from one sample, sequenced in a study of blood T cell repertoires in COVID-19. Libraries were prepared by immunoSEQ multiplex PCR; TCRdb keeps only in-frame clonotypes and omits some of them. The sample lists roughly 150,000 clones; around 80% were seen once. The sample comprised peripheral blood. All receptors come from a man in his sixties with active or convalescent COVID-19. The CDR3 runs from the conserved cysteine through the conserved F or W. A D gene is named only where the DNA matches it firmly. Where a row states a size, it is once, few, many or the class of an expanded clone; other rows omit it.

abundance	v_gene	j_gene	d_gene	len	CDR3nt	CDR3aa
.	TRBV4-2	TRBJ1-2	.	14	TGTGCCAGCAGCCAAGCCCCTCAGCCACCTTCGGGCACCTTC	CASSQAPQPPSGTF
.	TRBV9	TRBJ2-3	.	14	TGTGCCAGCAGCGTAGGTAACGGGGCAGATACGCAGTATTTT	CASSVGNGADTQYF
once	TRBV3-1/TRBV3-2	TRBJ1-3	.	13	TGTGCCAGCAGCCAAGATTCAGGAAACACCATATATTTT	CASSQDSGNTIYF
once	TRBV2	TRBJ2-1	.	14	TGTGCCACCAGCAAACTAGTCTCTCATGGTGAGCAGTTCTTC	CATSKLVSHGEQFF
once	TRBV28	TRBJ1-5	.	14	TGTGCCAGCAGTTACAGCCATAGCAATCAGCCCCAGCATTTT	CASSYSHSNQPQHF
.	TRBV27	TRBJ1-6	.	10	TGTGCCAGCACCCTCGGACCCCTCCACTTT	CASTLGPLHF
.	TRBV7-8	TRBJ2-7	TRBD1	16	TGTGCCAGCAGCTTAGCCCTGGGACAGGGGGTTGACGAGCAGTACTTC	CASSLALGQGVDEQYF
.	TRBV24-1	TRBJ2-6	.	15	TGTGCCACCAGTGATTTTAGCGTTGGGGCCAACGTCCTGACTTTC	CATSDFSVGANVLTF
.	TRBV9	TRBJ2-1	TRBD2	14	TGTGCCAGCAGCGATCCGGGACTAGCAAATGAGCAGTTCTTC	CASSDPGLANEQFF
.	TRBV5-1	TRBJ2-2	.	15	TGCGCCACCAGATCGGGCGGGTCGAACACCGGGGAGCTGTTTTTT	CATRSGGSNTGELFF
.	TRBV29-1	TRBJ1-2	.	13	TGCAGCGCCCCCACGGGATACCTCTATGGCTACACCTTC	CSAPTGYLYGYTF
.	TRBV18	TRBJ1-1	.	14	TGTGCCAGCCCCCCGCCGGGGGTTGGCACTGAAGCTTTCTTT	CASPPPGVGTEAFF
few	TRBV27	TRBJ1-6	.	13	TGTGCCAGCAGCCCTCTTAGTAATTCACCCCTCCACTTT	CASSPLSNSPLHF
.	TRBV5-8	TRBJ2-7	TRBD1	16	TGTGCCAGCAGCTTATTCGCCGGACAGGGGTCCCACGAGCAGTACTTC	CASSLFAGQGSHEQYF
once	TRBV7-9	TRBJ2-1	.	11	TGTGCCAGTTCCCCCGGGGAATGGCAGTTCTTC	CASSPGEWQFF
.	TRBV6-1	TRBJ1-6	.	15	TGTGCCAGCAGTGAAATGGGGGCGAGTAATTCACCCCTCCACTTT	CASSEMGASNSPLHF
.	TRBV3-1/TRBV3-2	TRBJ1-3	.	17	TGTGCCAGCAGCCAACGACCTCAGGGGAGTGCTGGAAACACCATATATTTT	CASSQRPQGSAGNTIYF
.	TRBV9	TRBJ1-2	TRBD1	19	TGTGCCAGCAGCGTAGATAGGACAGGGGTATTCCCACCCCAGATGGGCTACACCTTC	CASSVDRTGVFPPQMGYTF
.	TRBV5-1	TRBJ1-4	TRBD1	18	TGCGCCAGCAGCTTATCTGTCGGACAGGGAGCAACTAATGAAAAACTGTTTTTT	CASSLSVGQGATNEKLFF